This T cell receptor beta chain emerged from a study of T cell repertoires in cytomegalovirus infection. MiXCR, applied by TCRdb to the reads, yields one record per CDR3 protein. The table records 200,000 to 250,000 distinct CDR3 sequences, 12% of them present only once. This clonotype was picked up many times. The CDR3 sequence is 13 residues long. The germline V and J ends were trimmed by 0 bases and 3 bases, with 6 bases remaining between them. The germline V gene has CDR1 MGHRA and CDR2 YSYEKL. The rearrangement joins TRBV4-1 to TRBJ2-7; D is uncertain. The sequence derives from a human donor in good health (CMV status not recorded). Some clones in this sample may be carry-over from other donors' samples. The specimen was PBMCs. In DNA, the CDR3 is TGCGCCAGCAGCCAAGATCTGGTCTACGAGCAGTACTTC. Residues: CASSQDLVYEQYF.